The T cell receptor (beta chain) under discussion was sequenced for a study of shared clonotypes between healthy human individuals. The method was immunoSEQ multiplex PCR; TCRdb's version includes in-frame clones alone and lacks a portion of them. The sample has more than 2 million clones, just under 95% seen once. Germline V lookup: CDR1 MNHNY, CDR2 SVGAGI (reference sequence). This CDR3 spans 14 amino acids. Trimming stripped 6 bases from V and 0 bases from J, with 9 bases between. CD45RO-negative, CCR7-positively selected cells formed the naive CD8 fraction, excluding terminally differentiated effector memory CD45RA+ cells.

Sequenced sample: naive CD8+ T cells from PBMCs. J is TRBJ1-5 and V is TRBV6-6; the D is unclear. This sequence originates from a man aged 18 to 30 in good health. Some clones in this sample may be carry-over from other donors' samples. The CDR3 is CASRAGDSNQPQHF. CDR3 DNA sequence: TGTGCCAGCAGGGCAGGAGATAGCAATCAGCCCCAGCATTTT.